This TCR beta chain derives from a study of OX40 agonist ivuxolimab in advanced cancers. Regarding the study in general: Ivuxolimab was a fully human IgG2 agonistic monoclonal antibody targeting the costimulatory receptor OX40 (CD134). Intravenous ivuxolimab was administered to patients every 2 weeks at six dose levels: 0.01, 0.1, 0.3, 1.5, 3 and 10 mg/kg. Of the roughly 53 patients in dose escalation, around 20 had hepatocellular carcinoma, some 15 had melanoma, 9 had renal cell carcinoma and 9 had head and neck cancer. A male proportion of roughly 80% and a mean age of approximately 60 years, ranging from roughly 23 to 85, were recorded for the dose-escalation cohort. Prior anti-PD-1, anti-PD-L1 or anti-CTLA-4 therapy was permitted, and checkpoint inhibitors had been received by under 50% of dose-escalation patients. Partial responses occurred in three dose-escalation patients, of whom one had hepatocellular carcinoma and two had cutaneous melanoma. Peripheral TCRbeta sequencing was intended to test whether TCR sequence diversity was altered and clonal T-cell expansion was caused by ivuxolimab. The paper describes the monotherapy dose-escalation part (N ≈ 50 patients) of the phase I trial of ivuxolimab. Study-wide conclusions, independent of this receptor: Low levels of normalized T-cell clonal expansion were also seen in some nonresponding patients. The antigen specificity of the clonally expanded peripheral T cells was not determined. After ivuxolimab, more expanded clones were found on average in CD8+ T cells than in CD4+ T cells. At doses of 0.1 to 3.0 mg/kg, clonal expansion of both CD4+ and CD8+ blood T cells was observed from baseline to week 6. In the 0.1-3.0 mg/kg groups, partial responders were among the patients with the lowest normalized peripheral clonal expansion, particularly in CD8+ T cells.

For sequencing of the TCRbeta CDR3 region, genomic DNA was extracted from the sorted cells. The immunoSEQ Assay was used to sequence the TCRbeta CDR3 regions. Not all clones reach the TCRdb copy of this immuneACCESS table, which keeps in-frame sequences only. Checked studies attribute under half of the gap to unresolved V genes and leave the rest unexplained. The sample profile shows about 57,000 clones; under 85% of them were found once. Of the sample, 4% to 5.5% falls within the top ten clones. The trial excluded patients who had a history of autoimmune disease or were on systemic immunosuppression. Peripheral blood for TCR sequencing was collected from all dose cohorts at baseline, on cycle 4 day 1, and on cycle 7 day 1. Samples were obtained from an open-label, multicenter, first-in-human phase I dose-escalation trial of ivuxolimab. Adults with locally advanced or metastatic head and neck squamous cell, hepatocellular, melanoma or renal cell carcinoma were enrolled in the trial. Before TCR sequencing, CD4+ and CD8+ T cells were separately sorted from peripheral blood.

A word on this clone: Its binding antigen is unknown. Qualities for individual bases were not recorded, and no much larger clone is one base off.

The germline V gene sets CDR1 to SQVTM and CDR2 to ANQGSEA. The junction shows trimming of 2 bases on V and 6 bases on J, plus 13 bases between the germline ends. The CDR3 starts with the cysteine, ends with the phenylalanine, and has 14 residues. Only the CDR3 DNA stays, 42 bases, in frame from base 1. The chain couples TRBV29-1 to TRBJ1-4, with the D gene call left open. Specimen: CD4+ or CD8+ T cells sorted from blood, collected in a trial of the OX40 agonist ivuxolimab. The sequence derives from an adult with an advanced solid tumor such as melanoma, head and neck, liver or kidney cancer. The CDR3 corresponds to CSVELGGVDEKLFF. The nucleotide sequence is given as TGCAGCGTTGAATTAGGTGGGGTAGATGAAAAACTGTTTTTT.